Below, one TCR beta chain is given with its context. What it binds is not known. The entry originates in a study of neoadjuvant nivolumab and ipilimumab in lung cancer. Assay: immunoSEQ multiplex PCR; the TCRdb copy retains only in-frame clones and omits some. Among 6,500 to 8,000 clones listed, roughly four fifths were seen once. The V gene's germline CDR1 is SGHDT and CDR2 YYEEEE. The CDR3 has 15 residues. V was pared by 6 bases and J by 4 bases, with 8 bases of the junction left unmatched. Notes on the study in general: From pretherapy to surgery, tumor richness and clonality rose with dual therapy. Pretherapy blood TCR richness correlated positively with resected tumor richness. Only a small number of samples underwent TCR sequencing.

This receptor was taken from an adult with non-small cell lung cancer. The chain uses TRBV5-6 and TRBJ2-3, with 10 nucleotides matching TRBD2. This sample comprised tumor tissue, obtained after neoadjuvant nivolumab, alone or with ipilimumab, at or shortly before surgery. Here the CDR3 reads CASIYLAGEADTQYF. In nucleotides, the CDR3 is TGTGCCAGCATCTATCTAGCGGGAGAGGCAGATACGCAGTATTTT.